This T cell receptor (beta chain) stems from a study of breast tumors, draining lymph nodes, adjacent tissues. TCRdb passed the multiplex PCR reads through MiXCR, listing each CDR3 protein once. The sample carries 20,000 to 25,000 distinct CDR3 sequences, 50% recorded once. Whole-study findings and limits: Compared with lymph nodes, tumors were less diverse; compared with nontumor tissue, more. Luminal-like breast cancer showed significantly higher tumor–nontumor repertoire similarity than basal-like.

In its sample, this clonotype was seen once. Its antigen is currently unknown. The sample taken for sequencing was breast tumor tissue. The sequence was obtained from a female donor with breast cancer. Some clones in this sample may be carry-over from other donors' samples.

CDR3 nucleotides: TGTGCCAGCAGCTTAGGTCTAGCGGGAGAGGTCGCAGATACGCAGTATTTT. Translation: CASSLGLAGEVADTQYF. The chain uses TRBV7-3 and TRBJ2-3; 10 bases line up with TRBD2. The germline V gene encodes CDR1 SGHTA and CDR2 FQGTGA. This CDR3 is built from 17 residues. Losses at the gene ends were 2 bases for V and 4 bases for J; bases not matched to a gene: 9.